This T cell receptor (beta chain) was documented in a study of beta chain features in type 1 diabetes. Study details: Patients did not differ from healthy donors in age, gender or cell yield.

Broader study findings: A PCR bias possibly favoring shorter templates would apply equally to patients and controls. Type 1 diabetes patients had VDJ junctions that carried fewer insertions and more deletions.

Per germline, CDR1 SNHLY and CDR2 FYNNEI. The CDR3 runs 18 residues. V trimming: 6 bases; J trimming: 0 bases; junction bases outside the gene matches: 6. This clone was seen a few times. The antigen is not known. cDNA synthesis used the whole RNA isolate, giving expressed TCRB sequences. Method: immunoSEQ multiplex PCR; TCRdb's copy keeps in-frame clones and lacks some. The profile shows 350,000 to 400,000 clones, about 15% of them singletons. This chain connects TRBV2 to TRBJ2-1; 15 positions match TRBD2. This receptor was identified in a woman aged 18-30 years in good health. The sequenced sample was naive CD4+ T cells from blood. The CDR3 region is CASRPGLAGGSSYNEQFF. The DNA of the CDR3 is TGTGCCAGCAGACCGGGACTAGCGGGAGGTAGCTCCTACAATGAGCAGTTCTTC.